This passage covers 3 T cell receptor beta chains from one sample sequenced in a study of cytomegalovirus exposure and HLA in healthy donors. The PCR used 60 Vbeta and 13 Jbeta primers. Sequencing used immunoSEQ multiplex PCR; TCRdb keeps in-frame clones, though not all of them. The sample shows approximately 100,000 clones, 75% to 85% of them seen only once. The sequencing sample was made of PBMCs. All receptors come from a man between 18 and 35 years old in good health and CMV-seropositive.

CDR3 DNA sequence: TGTGCCAGCAGCACCCGAGAAGGGGATCAGCCCCAGCATTTT. It specifies CASSTREGDQPQHF. The chain employs TRBV13 and TRBJ1-5, with D maybe TRBD1 (5 bases). The V gene lost 5 bases and the J gene lost 5 bases, with 13 bases spanning the gap. Germline CDR1 and CDR2: PRHDT and FYEKMQ (reference sequence). This CDR3 region has 14 residues.

This clone was counted between two and nine times. The chain is built from TRBV12-2 and TRBJ2-3; the D call TRBD2 from the table was never checked on the DNA. TRBV12-2 is noted as a pseudogene. The CDR3 extends over 18 amino acids. CDR3 protein: CASRLGLVSGGTTDTQYF. The CDR3 DNA reads TGTGCAAGTCGCTTAGGATTGGTGTCGGGGGGGACCACAGATACGCAGTATTTT.

The V and J genes are TRBV5-1 and TRBJ2-3, with a tentative D call TRBD2 (5 bases). Looked up from germline, CDR1 is SGHRS and CDR2 is YFSETQ. The V gene lost 4 bases and the J gene lost 2 bases, with 11 bases spanning the gap. The length of the CDR3 is 14 residues. In nucleotides, the CDR3 is TGCGCCAGCAGCCTCGGGATCTCCACAGATACGCAGTATTTT. Encoded protein: CASSLGISTDTQYF.